Below, one TCR beta chain is given with its context. Its antigen is not identified. The germline gives CDR1 MNHEY, CDR2 SVGAGI. V lost 0 bases, J lost 0 bases, and 6 bases lay in between. There are 15 residues in the CDR3. Using immunoSEQ multiplex PCR, the repertoire was profiled, and TCRdb retains in-frame clones only, with some absent. The sample lists about 120,000 clones, 90% occurring once. These data are taken from a study of T cell responses to AZD1222 COVID-19 vaccine. Study-wide results and limits: Repertoires were sampled only after the peak T cell response. White British donors predominated, females outnumbered males, and clonal diversity was possibly underestimated. Following two doses of AZD1222, Spike-specific TCR breadth and depth rose. There were vaccine-associated CD4 TCRs across spike, dominant at 160-218 and 743-854.

The sequenced sample was peripheral blood, obtained 28 days after the second dose of the MenACWY control vaccine. This clonotype was obtained from an adult who received the MenACWY meningococcal vaccine as a control. The chain links TRBV6-5 to TRBJ1-5; D is unresolved. CDR3 coding DNA: TGTGCCAGCAGTTACTCGATACGTAGCAATCAGCCCCAGCATTTT. Its translation: CASSYSIRSNQPQHF.